The clone carrying this T cell receptor beta chain occurred many times. Its cognate antigen is unknown. This sample is part of a study of T cells in Graves' hyperthyroidism and ophthalmopathy. Overall study context: At the time of initial diagnosis and before any treatment, peripheral blood was collected. Whole-study results and caveats: Most clonotypes expanded in thyroid above 0.001 were likewise present in blood. Patients with ophthalmopathy were separated from those with stable hyperthyroidism by a 13 V-J model.

Amplification of TCR beta CDR3 regions was performed using RNA transcripts as template. Researchers ran a first-round RT-PCR on the TCR CDR3 using the HTBI primer set. MiXCR was run by TCRdb on the multiplex PCR reads, yielding one entry per CDR3 protein. The top ten clones hold roughly 3.5% of a sample with a few hundred thousand distinct CDR3 sequences, roughly 15% of them seen once. Germline lookup yields CDR1 LNHDA and CDR2 SQIVND (reference sequence). This CDR3 has 22 amino acids. Deletions cut 0 bases from V and 7 bases from J, with 36 bases between. The genes are TRBV19 and TRBJ1-1, with unresolved D. Sequenced material: blood. The receptor was isolated from a woman between 40 and 55 years old with Graves' ophthalmopathy. The CDR3 reads CASSIDLLGDVAEKDDWGEAFF. The CDR3 nucleotides are TGTGCCAGTAGTATAGATCTTCTGGGCGACGTTGCAGAGAAAGATGATTGGGGTGAAGCTTTCTTT.